Each of the 27 T cell receptor beta chains below was sequenced from the same sample in a study of CD8+ T cells in alopecia areata. cDNA serving as the sequencing template came from extracted, reverse transcribed RNA. Measured with immunoSEQ multiplex PCR; TCRdb has only the in-frame clones, and not every one. The table lists about 180,000 clones, about 55% of them singletons. As for treatment: oral pan-JAK inhibitor, 5-10 mg twice daily. The starting material was CD8+ T cells sorted from blood, obtained at week 24, from a patient treated with tofacitinib. These TCRs come from a human donor with alopecia areata.

The rearrangement links TRBV7-3 to TRBJ1-6, with D uncertain. The germline V and J ends were trimmed by 5 bases and 7 bases, with 9 bases remaining between them. The CDR3 contains 13 residues. Germline CDR1 and CDR2: SGHTA and FQGTGA. CDR3 nucleotide sequence: TGTGCCAGCAGCGTATCAGGAAATTCACCCCTCCACTTT. This codes for CASSVSGNSPLHF.

CDR3 protein: CASSFGTIEQYF. The CDR3 region has the DNA TGTGCCAGCAGCTTTGGGACGATCGAGCAGTACTTC. The chain carries TRBV11-2 and TRBJ2-7; the D gene could be TRBD1 or TRBD2 (5 bases each). The CDR3 covers 12 residues. The germline V and J ends were trimmed by 3 bases and 6 bases, with 9 bases remaining between them. In germline, CDR1 is SGHAT, CDR2 FQNNGV.

The rearrangement links TRBV4-2 to TRBJ2-3; 13 bases line up with TRBD2. V trimming: 4 bases; J trimming: 5 bases; junction bases outside the gene matches: 6. Germline CDR1 and CDR2: LGHNA and YNFKEQ. The CDR3 totals 16 residues. The CDR3 DNA reads as TGTGCCAGCAGCCGCGAACTAGCGGGGGGGCGAGATACGCAGTATTTT. Protein product: CASSRELAGGRDTQYF.

This chain joins TRBV4-3 and TRBJ1-2; TRBD1 matches 7 bases. The J segment lost 1 base and the V segment lost 5 bases, leaving 7 bases of the junction unmatched. This CDR3 has 15 amino acids. Germline CDR1 is LGHNA and CDR2 is YSLEER. CDR3 protein: CASSSRTGSNYGYTF. The CDR3, as DNA: TGCGCCAGCAGCTCTCGGACAGGAAGTAACTATGGCTACACCTTC.

There are a few counts of this clone. The chain has TRBV27 and TRBJ1-1; D perhaps matches TRBD1 (5 bases). The CDR3 totals 13 residues. V shed 10 bases and J shed 2 bases, with 14 bases lying between them. CDR1 is MNHEY and CDR2 is SMNVEV in the germline V gene (reference sequence). The CDR3 DNA reads as TGTGCCACCATCGACAGTATTAACACTGAAGCTTTCTTT. Its translation is CATIDSINTEAFF.

This clone has a handful of counts. The chain is built from TRBV12-5 and TRBJ2-7; no clear D. Trimming stripped 8 bases from V and 9 bases from J, with 17 bases between. The CDR3 length is 12 residues. Germline CDR1 and CDR2: LGHNT and FRNRAP. This CDR3 is CASSYGLSGQYF. The CDR3 DNA sequence: TGTGCTAGTAGCTACGGGCTTTCGGGGCAGTACTTC.

This clone was counted a few times. CDR3 region: CASSQDRASGAYNEQFF. The CDR3, as DNA: TGCGCCAGCAGCCAAGATCGGGCTAGCGGTGCATACAATGAGCAGTTCTTC. The V gene is TRBV4-1, the J gene TRBJ2-1; 7 nucleotides agree with TRBD2. The CDR3 extends over 17 amino acids. The V gene's germline CDR1 is MGHRA and CDR2 YSYEKL. The V gene end was trimmed by 0 bases and the J gene end by 4 bases; junction bases not matched to a gene: 9.

This chain connects TRBV4-3 to TRBJ2-5; no reliable D call. The CDR3 consists of 13 residues. The V end was cut by 1 base, the J end by 6 bases, with 9 bases between. From germline, CDR1 is LGHNA and CDR2 YSLEER. The CDR3 region has the DNA TGCGCCAGCAGCCAAGGGACCGGAAAGACCCAGTACTTC. It translates to CASSQGTGKTQYF.

The gene calls are TRBV7-3 and TRBJ1-1, with D hard to call. Germline CDR1 SGHTA, CDR2 FQGTGA. The CDR3 runs to 13 residues. V lost 0 bases to trimming and J lost 0 bases, with 2 bases between them. The CDR3 region is CASSLTLNTEAFF. CDR3 coding DNA: TGTGCCAGCAGCTTAACTCTGAACACTGAAGCTTTCTTT.

This clone was observed a few times. The chain couples TRBV29-1 to TRBJ1-2, with 7 bases fitting TRBD1. Per the germline V gene, CDR1 is SQVTM and CDR2 is ANQGSEA. The length of the CDR3 is 12 residues. With V trimmed by 5 bases and J by 3 bases, 3 bases remained unmatched. CDR3 nucleotides: TGCAGCGTTCTAGGACAGGACTATGGCTACACCTTC. Its protein product is CSVLGQDYGYTF.

Notes on this clone: Within the sample, other DNA sequences also encode this same CDR3. This chain uses TRBV6-5 with TRBJ2-7; the D gene is possibly TRBD1 (5 bases). The germline V gene encodes CDR1 MNHEY and CDR2 SVGAGI. The CDR3 has 13 amino acids. V was shortened by 0 bases and J by 3 bases, with 6 bases between the two germline ends. In nucleotides, the CDR3 is TGTGCCAGCAGTTACTCCGACAGCTACGAGCAGTACTTC. It specifies CASSYSDSYEQYF.

The rearrangement links TRBV29-1 to TRBJ1-1; D is perhaps TRBD1 (5 bases). Trimming took off 5 bases at V and 10 bases at J, with 14 bases between the two ends. Germline CDR1 SQVTM, CDR2 ANQGSEA. This CDR3 spans 11 amino acids. In nucleotides, the CDR3 is TGCAGCGTTCGGGGGGGGTCGGGAGCTTTCTTT. Its translation: CSVRGGSGAFF.

This sequence joins TRBV7-2 and TRBJ1-4; weak D call: TRBD1 (5 bases). CDR3 length: 16 residues. In germline, CDR1 is SGHTA, CDR2 FQGNSA. V lost 1 base and J lost 0, with 9 bases in between. In DNA, the CDR3 is TGTGCCAGCAGCTTAGAAGGGGATTCAACTAATGAAAAACTGTTTTTT. Its protein product is CASSLEGDSTNEKLFF.

This chain links TRBV9 with TRBJ2-7; TRBD1 matches at 8 bases. There are 15 residues in the CDR3. V shed 0 bases, J shed 4 bases, and the junction held 6 bases outside the gene matches. In germline, CDR1 is SGDLS, CDR2 YYNGEE. CDR3 in amino acids: CASSVGQGAGYEQYF. In DNA form, the CDR3 reads TGTGCCAGCAGCGTAGGTCAGGGGGCAGGGTACGAGCAGTACTTC.

This clone occurred a few times. The chain carries TRBV7-6 and TRBJ2-5; a weak D match, TRBD2 (6 bases). The CDR3 is 15 amino acids. V was trimmed by 5 bases and J by 5 bases, leaving 18 bases between them. Looked up from germline, CDR1 is SGHVS and CDR2 is FNYEAQ. This CDR3 reads CASSLTTIRGETQYF. CDR3 DNA: TGTGCCAGCAGCCTAACGACTATACGGGGGGAGACCCAGTACTTC.

This clone was picked up a small number of times. The rearrangement joins TRBV29-1 to TRBJ2-7; no reliable D call. The CDR3 loop spans 13 amino acids. V was shortened by 0 bases and J by 4 bases, with 10 bases between the two germline ends. Per germline, CDR1 SQVTM and CDR2 ANQGSEA. The CDR3 loop is CSVEDGSGYEQYF. DNA for the CDR3: TGCAGCGTTGAAGATGGCAGTGGTTACGAGCAGTACTTC.

The chain links TRBV7-3 to TRBJ2-7, with 9 bases identical to TRBD2. This CDR3 contains 14 residues. The ends lost 1 base at V and 6 bases at J; junction bases unmatched: 4. From germline, CDR1 is SGHTA and CDR2 FQGTGA. CDR3 nucleotides: TGTGCCAGCAGCTTAAAGGGACTAGCATCCGAGCAGTACTTC. Residues: CASSLKGLASEQYF.

This sequence joins TRBV7-6 and TRBJ1-1, with 7 positions matching TRBD1. Per the germline V gene, CDR1 is SGHVS and CDR2 is FNYEAQ. V shed 3 bases and J 8 bases; nucleotides not matched to a gene: 6. The CDR3 totals 13 residues. This chain's CDR3 is CASSFSNRGEAFF. The CDR3 DNA reads TGTGCCAGCAGCTTTTCTAACAGGGGCGAAGCTTTCTTT. The whole variable domain, filled in from reference TRBV7-6 and TRBJ1-1, reads GAGVSQSPRYKVTKRGQDVALRCDPISGHVSLYWYRQALGQGPEFLTYFNYEAQQDKSGLPNDRFSAERPEGSISTLTIQRTEQRDSAMYRCASSFSNRGEAFFGQGTRLTVV.

This clone was counted between two and nine times. This sequence joins TRBV7-9 and TRBJ2-2; 9 positions match TRBD1. This CDR3 comprises 16 residues. The trim removed 1 base at V and 1 base at J, leaving 1 base unmatched. Germline CDR1 SEHNR, CDR2 FQNEAQ (reference sequence). The CDR3 region is CASSLDRGQNTGELFF. CDR3 DNA: TGTGCCAGCAGCTTAGACAGGGGGCAGAACACCGGGGAGCTGTTTTTT. Full variable domain (remainder filled in from reference TRBV7-9 and TRBJ2-2): DTGVSQNPRHKITKRGQNVTFRCDPISEHNRLYWYRQTLGQGPEFLTYFQNEAQLEKSRLLSDRFSAERPKGSFSTLEIQRTEQGDSAMYLCASSLDRGQNTGELFFGEGSRLTVL.

The J gene is TRBJ1-2, the V gene TRBV13; 8 positions agree with TRBD1. Germline-derived CDR1 and CDR2 are PRHDT and FYEKMQ (reference sequence). The CDR3 loop spans 16 amino acids. J was trimmed by 5 bases and V by 4 bases; bases with no gene match: 12. The chain's CDR3 is CASSSGQAELKYGYTF. The CDR3 coding sequence is TGTGCCAGCAGCTCGGGACAGGCTGAACTGAAGTATGGCTACACCTTC.

V is TRBV4-3 and J is TRBJ1-4; tentative D call: TRBD1 (6 bases). This CDR3 comprises 16 residues. CDR1 is LGHNA and CDR2 is YSLEER in the germline V gene. The V end was cut by 4 bases, the J end by 5 bases, with 17 bases between. The CDR3 coding sequence is TGCGCCAGCAGCCGGTTGACGGGACAAATAAATGAAAAACTGTTTTTT. It yields the protein CASSRLTGQINEKLFF.

This clone showed up just a few times. The chain couples TRBV29-1 to TRBJ1-2; 8 nucleotides align to TRBD1. Germline-derived CDR1 and CDR2 are SQVTM and ANQGSEA. V lost 4 bases, J lost 3 bases, and 7 bases stayed unmatched. This CDR3 has 14 residues. The CDR3 bases are TGCAGCGTTGTGGGGGGACAGGAGCACTATGGCTACACCTTC. As protein: CSVVGGQEHYGYTF.

This clone showed up just once. The rearrangement links TRBV10-2 to TRBJ2-1; 9 bases line up with TRBD2. The CDR3 consists of 15 residues. The V segment lost 7 bases and the J segment 4 bases; nucleotides outside the gene matches: 8. Per germline, CDR1 WSHSY and CDR2 SAAADI. CDR3 residues: CASKLGGGDYNEQFF. The CDR3 DNA is TGCGCCAGCAAACTCGGCGGGGGGGATTACAATGAGCAGTTCTTC.

The chain uses TRBV29-1 and TRBJ1-1; tentatively, D is TRBD1 (6 bases). Trimming stripped 7 bases from V and 1 base from J, with 13 bases between. The CDR3 sequence is 13 residues long. Germline lookup yields CDR1 SQVTM and CDR2 ANQGSEA. In DNA, the CDR3 is TGCAGCGGTGTACAGGGACAGAACACTGAAGCTTTCTTT. As protein: CSGVQGQNTEAFF.

V and J are TRBV5-6 and TRBJ2-6; D remains ambiguous. The V gene's germline CDR1 is SGHDT and CDR2 YYEEEE. V gave up 3 bases and J gave up 0 bases, with 7 bases separating them. The CDR3 is made up of 15 amino acids. CDR3 in amino acids: CASSSPSSGANVLTF. CDR3 in DNA: TGTGCCAGCAGCTCTCCTTCCTCTGGGGCCAACGTCCTGACTTTC. Variable domain in full (rest from reference TRBV5-6 and TRBJ2-6): DAGVTQSPTHLIKTRGQQVTLRCSPKSGHDTVSWYQQALGQGPQFIFQYYEEEERQRGNFPDRFSGHQFPNYSSELNVNALLLGDSALYLCASSSPSSGANVLTFGAGSRLTVL.

V gene TRBV5-1 combines with J gene TRBJ2-7, with D maybe TRBD1 (5 bases). Germline CDR1 and CDR2: SGHRS and YFSETQ. Trimming took 5 bases from V and 4 from J, leaving 13 bases between them. CDR3 length equals 13 residues. CDR3 sequence: CASRIDSTYEQYF. The CDR3 nucleotides are TGCGCCAGCAGGATAGACAGCACTTACGAGCAGTACTTC.

The rearrangement uses TRBV29-1 and TRBJ2-5; D might be TRBD1 (6 bases). This CDR3 has 16 residues. Looked up from germline, CDR1 is SQVTM and CDR2 is ANQGSEA. V lost 1 base and J lost 3, with 18 bases in between. CDR3 loop: CSVEGTPGHPKETQYF. For the CDR3, the DNA is TGCAGCGTTGAAGGAACCCCGGGACACCCCAAAGAGACCCAGTACTTC.